This T cell receptor (beta chain) emerged from a study of spatial heterogeneity in lung cancer. Study results and caveats: The study estimated around 7% alpha and over 12% beta chain coverage of tumor T cells. Counts of expanded intratumoral alpha and beta TCRs tracked tumor mutation counts.

Each CDR3 protein gets one entry after TCRdb re-called the 5' RACE reads with MiXCR. The table shows more than 10,000 distinct CDR3 sequences, with around 5.4% occurring only once. The time point is: sample taken at primary tumor resection. Unsorted whole RNA from tumor, nontumor lung or frozen PBMC underwent sequencing. This CDR3 spans 16 amino acids. Trimming removed 6 bases from V and 5 bases from J; junction bases left unmatched: 15. Germline CDR1 reads MDHEN; CDR2 reads SYDVKM. This clonotype occurred many times. Its specificity is unknown. Within a library made for alpha chains, this beta chain is off target, and its count is uninformative.

The sequence derives from a female donor with early-stage non-small cell lung cancer. The sample was lung tumor tissue, taken at surgery. The chain is built from TRBV28 and TRBJ2-5, with 7 bases matching TRBD1. The CDR3 DNA is TGTGCCAGCAGCGATTCAAGGGGGCCCCGGAGGGAGACCCAGTACTTC. This gives the protein CASSDSRGPRRETQYF.